The rows below give T cell receptor beta chains drawn from one sample of a study of CD8+CD57+ T cells in acquired aplastic anemia. Via MiXCR, TCRdb re-called the reads, giving one row per CDR3 protein. The data contain roughly 180,000 distinct CDR3 sequences, 64% of them singletons. What was sequenced was sorted CD4+, CD8+, or CD8+CD57+ T cells (not recorded which) from PBMCs. Source of these receptors: a human donor with severe aplastic anemia or a healthy control (not recorded which). Both conserved end residues are part of each CDR3. D genes are given only for firm matches. Clone size is shown for a subset of rows, as once, few, many or a class of expanded clone.

d_call: TRBD2; v_call: TRBV6-5; j_call: TRBJ2-1; clone_size: NA; cdr3_nt: TGTGCCAGCAGGCCCGCTAGCGGGGGGTCTCAGTTCTTC; cdr3_aa: CASRPASGGSQFF
d_call: NA; v_call: TRBV29-1; j_call: TRBJ1-1; clone_size: many; cdr3_nt: TGCAGCGTTGGCGGGAGAAGGAGCACTGAAGCTTTCTTT; cdr3_aa: CSVGGRRSTEAFF
d_call: TRBD1; v_call: TRBV7-9; j_call: TRBJ2-7; clone_size: many; cdr3_nt: TGTGCCAGCAGCCCACTACAGGGGGCGGGTTCCTACGAGCAGTACTTC; cdr3_aa: CASSPLQGAGSYEQYF
d_call: TRBD2; v_call: TRBV29-1; j_call: TRBJ2-1; clone_size: NA; cdr3_nt: TGCAGCGCTAGGACTAGCGGGAGTCCGGGCGATGAGCAGTTCTTC; cdr3_aa: CSARTSGSPGDEQFF
d_call: NA; v_call: TRBV7-3; j_call: TRBJ2-1; clone_size: few; cdr3_nt: TGTGCCAGCAGCCTCGGGGCAGGGGACAATGAGCAGTTCTTC; cdr3_aa: CASSLGAGDNEQFF
d_call: NA; v_call: TRBV6-2/TRBV6-3; j_call: TRBJ1-1; clone_size: NA; cdr3_nt: TGTGCCAGCAGTTTCCCAAGAGCCGGCACTGAAGCTTTCTTT; cdr3_aa: CASSFPRAGTEAFF
d_call: NA; v_call: TRBV10-3; j_call: TRBJ2-5; clone_size: NA; cdr3_nt: TGTGCCATCAGTGAGGTATCCCGGGACGGAGAGACCCAGTACTTC; cdr3_aa: CAISEVSRDGETQYF
d_call: NA; v_call: TRBV7-8; j_call: TRBJ1-5; clone_size: few; cdr3_nt: TGTGCCAGCAGCTTATACAGTCAGCCCCAGCATTTT; cdr3_aa: CASSLYSQPQHF
d_call: NA; v_call: TRBV15; j_call: TRBJ2-5; clone_size: NA; cdr3_nt: TGTGCCACCAGCAGAGATGCGGAGGGAGAGACCCAGTACTTC; cdr3_aa: CATSRDAEGETQYF
d_call: NA; v_call: TRBV10-3; j_call: TRBJ1-2; clone_size: NA; cdr3_nt: TGTGCCATCAGGGTAGGGGGGCTGGATGGCTACACCTTC; cdr3_aa: CAIRVGGLDGYTF
d_call: NA; v_call: TRBV4-2; j_call: TRBJ2-7; clone_size: many; cdr3_nt: TGTGCCAGCAGCCCCTCCCCAGGAGGTACCTACGAGCAGTACTTC; cdr3_aa: CASSPSPGGTYEQYF
d_call: TRBD2; v_call: TRBV25-1; j_call: TRBJ2-7; clone_size: NA; cdr3_nt: TGTGCCAGCAGTCCAGGACTAGCGGGGGACGCCTACGAGCAGTACTTC; cdr3_aa: CASSPGLAGDAYEQYF
d_call: TRBD2; v_call: TRBV7-6; j_call: TRBJ2-7; clone_size: few; cdr3_nt: TGTGCCAGCAGCTCCGGTCCGGGGGGATACGAGCAGTACTTC; cdr3_aa: CASSSGPGGYEQYF
d_call: NA; v_call: TRBV30; j_call: TRBJ2-7; clone_size: NA; cdr3_nt: TGTGCCTGGAGCCAGGGAACTGCCTACGAGCAGTACTTC; cdr3_aa: CAWSQGTAYEQYF
d_call: TRBD1; v_call: TRBV19; j_call: TRBJ1-2; clone_size: once; cdr3_nt: TGTGCCAGTAGAGTCGTACAGGGGGCTTGGGGCTACACCTTC; cdr3_aa: CASRVVQGAWGYTF
d_call: TRBD1; v_call: TRBV29-1; j_call: TRBJ1-4; clone_size: NA; cdr3_nt: TGCAGCGTGTCAGGGGGGGGTAATGAAAAACTGTTTTTT; cdr3_aa: CSVSGGGNEKLFF
d_call: NA; v_call: TRBV7-2; j_call: TRBJ1-6; clone_size: NA; cdr3_nt: TGTGCCAGCAGCTTGGCGGCGGGAGGGTTGGGCGATTCACCCCTCCACTTT; cdr3_aa: CASSLAAGGLGDSPLHF
d_call: NA; v_call: TRBV24-1; j_call: TRBJ2-3; clone_size: medium-sized; cdr3_nt: TGTGCCACCAGTTTGGGGACAAATATCAACACAGATACGCAGTATTTT; cdr3_aa: CATSLGTNINTDTQYF
d_call: NA; v_call: TRBV20-1; j_call: TRBJ2-4; clone_size: NA; cdr3_nt: TGCAGTGCTAGAGAGGGAGGGGGCATTCTGGGGAGCATTCAGTACTTC; cdr3_aa: CSAREGGGILGSIQYF
d_call: NA; v_call: TRBV11-2; j_call: TRBJ2-2; clone_size: NA; cdr3_nt: TGTGCCAGCAGCTCCACGTGGGAGGTGGGGGAGCTGTTTTTT; cdr3_aa: CASSSTWEVGELFF
d_call: TRBD1; v_call: TRBV6-4; j_call: TRBJ1-6; clone_size: NA; cdr3_nt: TGTGCCAGCAGTAAGGACAGGGATAATTCACCCCTCCACTTT; cdr3_aa: CASSKDRDNSPLHF
d_call: NA; v_call: TRBV29-1; j_call: TRBJ2-1; clone_size: once; cdr3_nt: TGCAGCGTTCAAAGGTCAAGCTCCTACAATGAGCAGTTCTTC; cdr3_aa: CSVQRSSSYNEQFF
d_call: TRBD1; v_call: TRBV7-9; j_call: TRBJ2-7; clone_size: NA; cdr3_nt: TGTGCCAGCAGAACGGGACAGCCAAACTCCTACGAGCAGTACTTC; cdr3_aa: CASRTGQPNSYEQYF